The present TCR beta chain was sequenced within a study of T-cell reconstitution after alpha-beta-depleted transplantation in children. The study's findings and limits: TCRbeta diversity was high at day 60 in some patients (a result of surviving recipient T cells and thymic progenitors).

Germline V gene sequence: CDR1 SGHTA, CDR2 FQGNSA. Deletions cut 5 bases from V and 9 bases from J, with 17 bases between. The CDR3 sequence is 14 residues long. Unique molecular identifiers were incorporated when the TCRbeta library was constructed. TCRdb reanalysed the PCR reads using MiXCR and keeps one entry per CDR3 protein. The sample consists of 500,000 or so distinct CDR3 sequences, over 10% of them appearing once. On this clonotype itself: What it binds is not known.

The source of this sequence is a female patient aged 2-9 years who had a stem cell transplant for aplastic anemia, so the T cells may come from the graft donor. The chain joins TRBV7-2 to TRBJ2-1; the D is unclear. Sequencing used PBMCs, mostly from graft donor cells, obtained 180 days after TCRalphabeta/CD19-depleted stem cell transplant. The CDR3 coding sequence is TGTGCCAGCAGCCATCGTCCCCCGTCGGGTGAGCAGTTCTTC. Its protein product is CASSHRPPSGEQFF.